The next 23 T cell receptor beta chains were all read from a single sample in a study of cytomegalovirus exposure and HLA in healthy donors. The PCR was carried out with 60 Vbeta primers and 13 Jbeta primers. Measured with immunoSEQ multiplex PCR; TCRdb has only the in-frame clones, and not every one. The sample lists 80,000 to 130,000 clones, about three quarters occurring once. The sample was PBMCs. Receptors were obtained from a male donor in good health and CMV-seropositive.

This clone has only one observation. The V call is TRBV30, the J call TRBJ2-7; perhaps TRBD1 as D (5 bases). Germline CDR1 GTSNPN, CDR2 SVGIG (reference sequence). This CDR3 is 14 amino acids long. Trimming left V 2 bases short and J 0 bases short, with 11 bases between. The CDR3 nucleotides are TGTGCCTGGAGTAGGGGCAGATCCTCCTACGAGCAGTACTTC. It is translated as CAWSRGRSSYEQYF.

The chain carries TRBV15 and TRBJ2-3; 7 positions match TRBD1. The CDR3 length is 15 residues. After removal of 0 bases from V and 4 bases from J, the junction contained 4 bases not matched to a gene. Per germline, CDR1 LNHNV and CDR2 YYDKDF (reference sequence). DNA for the CDR3: TGTGCCACCAGCAGAGAGCTTGACAGGGCAGATACGCAGTATTTT. This gives the protein CATSRELDRADTQYF.

This clone has just a few counts. The V gene is TRBV2, the J gene TRBJ2-2; 7 bases are shared with TRBD2. Germline CDR1 reads SNHLY; CDR2 reads FYNNEI. The CDR3 has 15 residues. After removal of 6 bases from V and 5 bases from J, the junction contained 9 bases not matched to a gene. The CDR3: CASSAGGFGTGELFF. The CDR3 DNA follows: TGTGCCAGCAGCGCCGGGGGGTTCGGGACCGGGGAGCTGTTTTTT.

The chain uses TRBV27 and TRBJ1-6; D is unresolved. Trimming took 4 bases from V and 7 from J, leaving 5 bases between them. The germline gives CDR1 MNHEY, CDR2 SMNVEV (reference sequence). The CDR3 has 12 residues. The CDR3 DNA reads as TGTGCCAGCAGTTGGAGGAATTCACCCCTCCACTTT. It codes for CASSWRNSPLHF.

This rearrangement joins TRBV4-1 to TRBJ2-3, with 9 bases aligning to TRBD2. Germline CDR1 reads MGHRA; CDR2 reads YSYEKL. V lost 0 bases, J lost 5 bases, and 6 bases stayed unmatched. The CDR3 is 16 residues long. As DNA, the CDR3 is TGCGCCAGCAGCCAAGAAGCGCGGGGGGGCATAGATACGCAGTATTTT. Its protein is CASSQEARGGIDTQYF.

The chain links TRBV6-6 to TRBJ2-7; D call uncertain. There are 13 residues in the CDR3. Looked up from germline, CDR1 is MNHNY and CDR2 is SVGAGI (reference sequence). The V and J ends lost 2 bases and 0 bases respectively, with 5 bases between them. CDR3 bases: TGTGCCAGCAGTTACGAGGACTCCTACGAGCAGTACTTC. Its protein is CASSYEDSYEQYF.

The sample holds a few counts of this clone. The rearrangement uses TRBV7-2 and TRBJ2-1, with TRBD2 matching 12 bases. The V gene end was trimmed by 5 bases and the J gene end by 7 bases; junction bases not matched to a gene: 6. The CDR3 has 15 residues. Germline CDR1 and CDR2: SGHTA and FQGNSA. CDR3 in DNA: TGTGCCAGCAGCGACTCCCTAGCGGGGGGGAATGAGCAGTTCTTC. This encodes CASSDSLAGGNEQFF.

This sequence joins TRBV7-2 and TRBJ1-1, with D possibly being TRBD1 (6 bases). Trimming removed 4 bases from V and 0 bases from J, with 12 bases in between. The CDR3 is 15 amino acids. Germline V lookup: CDR1 SGHTA, CDR2 FQGNSA. The CDR3 region has the DNA TGTGCCAGCAGCTCCCAGACAGGCCTGAACACTGAAGCTTTCTTT. Protein product: CASSSQTGLNTEAFF. Variable domain in full (rest from reference TRBV7-2 and TRBJ1-1): GAGVSQSPSNKVTEKGKDVELRCDPISGHTALYWYRQSLGQGLEFLIYFQGNSAPDKSGLPSDRFSAERTGGSVSTLTIQRTQQEDSAVYLCASSSQTGLNTEAFFGQGTRLTVV.

In this sample, this clone turned up a few times. The rearrangement uses TRBV4-3 and TRBJ2-1; D is unresolved. V gave up 2 bases and J gave up 1 base, with 6 bases separating them. The CDR3 consists of 14 residues. The germline V gene has CDR1 LGHNA and CDR2 YSLEER. The CDR3 nucleotides are TGCGCCAGCAGCCAATCCACTTCCTACAATGAGCAGTTCTTC. This gives the protein CASSQSTSYNEQFF.

The V call is TRBV7-9, the J call TRBJ1-2; the D is unclear. Germline V gene lookup returns CDR1 SEHNR and CDR2 FQNEAQ (reference sequence). This CDR3 contains 13 residues. The V gene lost 2 bases and the J gene lost 6 bases, with 10 bases spanning the gap. The CDR3, as DNA: TGTGCCAGCAGCTTACCGGGGTCCCATGGCTACACCTTC. Translated: CASSLPGSHGYTF.

The V call is TRBV9, the J call TRBJ2-3, with unresolved D. The V and J ends lost 3 bases and 4 bases respectively, with 3 bases between them. Germline V gene data show CDR1 as SGDLS and CDR2 as YYNGEE. The CDR3 loop spans 11 amino acids. The CDR3 nucleotides read TGTGCCAGCAGCGCCTCAGATACGCAGTATTTT. It encodes CASSASDTQYF.

J is TRBJ1-5 and V is TRBV5-1; D is ambiguous. This CDR3 is 13 amino acids long. Germline V CDR1 and CDR2: SGHRS, YFSETQ. V was cut by 4 bases and J by 4 bases, with 9 bases left in between. The DNA of the CDR3 is TGCGCCAGCAGCGCCCACTTAAATCAGCCCCAGCATTTT. Translation gives CASSAHLNQPQHF.

This clone was counted a few times. The genes are TRBV5-5 and TRBJ2-6, with 7 bases that match TRBD1. Trimming removed 4 bases from V and 1 base from J; junction bases left unmatched: 2. The length of the CDR3 is 15 residues. CDR1 SGHKS and CDR2 YYEKEE come from the germline V gene (reference sequence). CDR3 sequence reads: CASSPQGSGANVLTF. CDR3 bases: TGTGCCAGCAGCCCACAGGGGTCTGGGGCCAACGTCCTGACTTTC.

The chain is built from TRBV6-1 and TRBJ1-4, with D perhaps TRBD1 (5 bases). This CDR3 is built from 14 residues. Germline V lookup: CDR1 MNHNS, CDR2 SASEGT. With 3 bases removed from V and 6 bases from J, the gap between germline ends came to 11 bases. The CDR3 sequence is CASSDWGRDEKLFF. Written as DNA, the CDR3 is TGTGCCAGCAGTGATTGGGGCAGGGATGAAAAACTGTTTTTT.

This chain connects TRBV9 to TRBJ2-1; TRBD2 aligns across 7 bases. This CDR3 is 14 amino acids long. From germline, CDR1 is SGDLS and CDR2 YYNGEE. Germline trimming cut 5 bases from V and 6 bases from J; bases unmatched to any gene: 8. The CDR3 loop is CASSPRTRGNEQFF. The CDR3 DNA reads as TGTGCCAGCAGTCCTAGGACTAGGGGCAATGAGCAGTTCTTC.

The gene calls are TRBV7-2 and TRBJ1-1; the match to TRBD1 covers 9 bases. With V trimmed by 4 bases and J by 5 bases, 5 bases remained unmatched. Germline lookup yields CDR1 SGHTA and CDR2 FQGNSA. This CDR3 region has 14 residues. CDR3 nucleotide sequence: TGTGCCAGCAGCTCCCACAGGGGGCTAACTGAAGCTTTCTTT. This codes for CASSSHRGLTEAFF.

The chain is built from TRBV27 and TRBJ1-1, with 7 bases lining up with TRBD1. The CDR3 totals 14 residues. CDR1 MNHEY and CDR2 SMNVEV come from the germline V gene (reference sequence). J was trimmed by 1 base and V by 6 bases; bases with no gene match: 5. CDR3 sequence reads: CASSLTGKNTEAFF. In DNA form, the CDR3 reads TGTGCCAGCAGCCTGACAGGGAAGAACACTGAAGCTTTCTTT.

J is TRBJ2-3 and V is TRBV11-2; D is possibly TRBD2 (6 bases). The CDR3 has 15 amino acids. Germline V gene lookup returns CDR1 SGHAT and CDR2 FQNNGV. V was trimmed by 3 bases and J by 0 bases, leaving 10 bases between them. The CDR3 spells CASSFTGVSTDTQYF. The CDR3 DNA is TGTGCCAGCAGCTTTACGGGGGTGAGCACAGATACGCAGTATTTT. Complete variable domain (other parts from reference TRBV11-2 and TRBJ2-3): EAGVAQSPRYKIIEKRQSVAFWCNPISGHATLYWYQQILGQGPKLLIQFQNNGVVDDSQLPKDRFSAERLKGVDSTLKIQPAKLEDSAVYLCASSFTGVSTDTQYFGPGTRLTVL.

The gene calls are TRBV11-2 and TRBJ2-1; maybe TRBD2 (5 bases). From germline, CDR1 is SGHAT and CDR2 FQNNGV. The ends were cut back, 11 bases at V and 10 bases at J, with 18 bases in the middle. The CDR3 totals 12 residues. In DNA form, the CDR3 reads TGTGCCTCCAAAGTCCCGGGATACGAGCAGTTCTTC. Encoded protein: CASKVPGYEQFF.

The chain is built from TRBV7-9 and TRBJ2-3; D might be TRBD2 (6 bases). The CDR3 spans 15 residues. CDR1 is SEHNR, CDR2 FQNEAQ, per germline (reference sequence). V lost 5 bases and J lost 2, with 14 bases in between. Here the CDR3 reads CASSPLRGITDTQYF. The DNA of the CDR3 is TGTGCCAGCAGCCCCCTCCGGGGGATCACAGATACGCAGTATTTT. The full variable domain, in which reference TRBV7-9 and TRBJ2-3 provide the parts outside the CDR3, is DTGVSQNPRHKITKRGQNVTFRCDPISEHNRLYWYRQTLGQGPEFLTYFQNEAQLEKSRLLSDRFSAERPKGSFSTLEIQRTEQGDSAMYLCASSPLRGITDTQYFGPGTRLTVL.

The V and J genes are TRBV7-2 and TRBJ2-7, with 9 bases lining up with TRBD1. CDR3 length: 16 amino acids. Germline CDR1 and CDR2: SGHTA and FQGNSA. The V and J ends lost 3 bases and 4 bases, in that order; junction bases with no gene match: 10. In nucleotides, the CDR3 is TGTGCCAGCAGCTTGGATAGGGACAGGGCTGATTACGAGCAGTACTTC. Protein sequence: CASSLDRDRADYEQYF. Complete variable domain (other parts from reference TRBV7-2 and TRBJ2-7): GAGVSQSPSNKVTEKGKDVELRCDPISGHTALYWYRQSLGQGLEFLIYFQGNSAPDKSGLPSDRFSAERTGGSVSTLTIQRTQQEDSAVYLCASSLDRDRADYEQYFGPGTRLTVT.

The V call is TRBV5-4, the J call TRBJ2-7; D perhaps matches TRBD1 (6 bases). The V gene lost 5 bases and the J gene lost 3 bases, with 12 bases spanning the gap. CDR1 and CDR2 (germline): SGHNT, YYREEE (reference sequence). CDR3 size: 13 residues. This CDR3 is CASSSGTSYEQYF. In DNA form, the CDR3 reads TGTGCCAGCAGTTCGGGGACAAGCTACGAGCAGTACTTC.

For this clone: A read error may account for a junction end that differs from germline. The J gene is TRBJ2-1, the V gene TRBV5-1; D unclear. Germline CDR1 is SGHRS and CDR2 is YFSETQ. This CDR3 has 13 residues. The CDR3 bases are TGCGCCAGTAGCTCAAACTCCTACAATGAGCAGTTCTTC. Translating gives CASSSNSYNEQFF.